The source of this T cell receptor (beta chain) is a study of T cell repertoires in cytomegalovirus infection. Looking at the study overall: It was recently identified HLA-C-restricted and well-studied HLA-B-restricted CMV epitopes that the study used. Both CMV infection and a matching HLA type were indicated by public TCR beta signatures. Findings and caveats of the study: Dominating the ex vivo response were TCR beta clonotypes that were CMV-specific and HLA-C-restricted.

In the case of this clonotype: Its antigen is unknown.

Each CDR3 protein gets one entry after TCRdb re-called the reads with MiXCR. The sample shows more than 300,000 distinct CDR3 sequences, roughly 34% of them seen only once. The TCR originated in a human donor in good health (CMV status not recorded). Some clones in this sample may be carry-over from other donors' samples. Sample: cultured PBMCs, taken from culture after CMV antigen stimulation.

CDR3 sequence reads: CSAQYRGNTGELFF. CDR3 coding DNA: TGCAGTGCACAATACAGGGGGAACACCGGGGAGCTGTTTTTT. The chain joins TRBV20-1 to TRBJ2-2; 7 positions agree with TRBD1. The CDR3 sequence is 14 residues long. Trimming cost V 6 bases and J 1 base; bases outside gene matches: 5. CDR1 and CDR2 from the germline V gene are DFQATT and SNEGSKA (reference sequence).